This is a list of T cell receptor beta chains from one sample in a study of cytomegalovirus exposure and HLA in healthy donors. The method was immunoSEQ multiplex PCR; TCRdb's version includes in-frame clones alone and lacks a portion of them. The repertoire holds approximately 140,000 clones, with around 65% as singletons. Sample: PBMCs. The receptors stem from a woman between 55 and 75 years old in good health and CMV-seronegative. Both conserved end residues are trimmed from each CDR3.

v_call,j_call,cdr3_aa
TRBV7-2,TRBJ1-4,ASSLQFNEKLF
TRBV7-9,TRBJ1-2,SSSLGGQSYGYT
TRBV19,TRBJ2-7,ASSSGGQVPYEQY
TRBV5-1,TRBJ2-7,ASKYQGGPSYEQY
TRBV4-3,TRBJ2-1,ASSQDIGRGVNEQF
TRBV7-7,TRBJ2-5,ASSLNRGPPETQY
TRBV15,TRBJ2-3,ATSRGGTGREY
TRBV6-4,TRBJ2-7,ASSDTGTRPPYEQY
TRBV18,TRBJ2-7,ASSPDSEQY
TRBV6-6,TRBJ2-7,ASSSGTRPGD
TRBV19,TRBJ1-1,ASKGRDLPTEAF
TRBV28,TRBJ2-7,ASRQGSYEQY
TRBV7-6,TRBJ1-6,ASSLGPTGRNSPLH
TRBV15,TRBJ1-2,ATSRDGDRGLGYT
TRBV4-3,TRBJ2-5,ASSQYWEGGGANNQETQY
TRBV7-2,TRBJ2-6,ASSRQGSGANVLT
TRBV7-2,TRBJ2-1,ASSLPRGSEQF
TRBV5-1,TRBJ2-3,ASSLRRGLGDTQY
TRBV7-9,TRBJ1-4,ASLEIGAINEKLF
TRBV7-2,TRBJ2-7,ASSLAGLAGGEQY
TRBV19,TRBJ1-3,ASSGDRSSGNTIY
TRBV7-2,TRBJ2-5,ASRLMAGEAQY
TRBV6-6,TRBJ1-1,ASRWSGADTEAF
TRBV7-3,TRBJ2-1,ASSPGGSTEQF
TRBV11-2,TRBJ2-3,ASSSGLAAWWADTQY
TRBV25-1,TRBJ2-2,ASTGVGTGELF
TRBV18,TRBJ1-5,ASSPRTGDNQPQH
TRBV2,TRBJ1-4,ASRRRTSGEKLF
TRBV5-5,TRBJ1-2,ASSPGTGERNYGYT
TRBV5-1,TRBJ2-5,ASLQGVGQETQY
TRBV19,TRBJ1-4,ASSVSSGSEKLF
TRBV14,TRBJ2-1,ASSHGTTFRNEQF
TRBV11-3,TRBJ2-1,ASSSSPSGGPNEQF
TRBV11-3,TRBJ2-1,ASSSSGLIPGEQF
TRBV21-1,TRBJ2-5,ASSLVGLAGDQETQY
TRBV27,TRBJ2-7,ASRLQGAGYEQY
TRBV19,TRBJ1-2,ASSTQGQGSGGYT
TRBV23-1,TRBJ2-3,ANPRGLVDTQY
TRBV2,TRBJ2-1,ASSETGRVGSYNEQF
TRBV6-1,TRBJ1-6,ASSASAFREGASYNSPLH
TRBV7-6,TRBJ2-1,ASSLFIPGLAGVANEQF
TRBV7-2,TRBJ2-3,ASSPDYGTDTQY
TRBV7-8,TRBJ1-1,ASSLAGQLNTEAF
TRBV5-1,TRBJ1-1,ASSSTIGAEAF
TRBV7-9,TRBJ1-3,SSSPKVRVGNTIY
TRBV6-5,TRBJ1-2,ASSYSEWGGYGYT
TRBV19,TRBJ2-5,ASKLGSAGSQETQY
TRBV28,TRBJ2-6,ASSRASGVGGANVLT
TRBV5-1,TRBJ1-1,ASTPNDRVAEAF
TRBV9,TRBJ1-2,ASSAGQGARYGYT
TRBV28,TRBJ2-3,ASGGTAQRGTQY
TRBV5-1,TRBJ2-1,ASSSTSGLAGANEQF
TRBV18,TRBJ1-1,ASSPTGNTEAF
TRBV5-1,TRBJ2-2,ASSAGLAGGEGTGELF
TRBV5-4,TRBJ1-3,ASSPTGAGNTIY
TRBV5-1,TRBJ2-3,ASSFTGGGATDTQY
TRBV6-1,TRBJ1-6,ASKRDTYNSPLH
TRBV28,TRBJ2-4,ASSSMTGGAGIQY
TRBV1,TRBJ2-1,TSSPNRGGAKPPRNEQF